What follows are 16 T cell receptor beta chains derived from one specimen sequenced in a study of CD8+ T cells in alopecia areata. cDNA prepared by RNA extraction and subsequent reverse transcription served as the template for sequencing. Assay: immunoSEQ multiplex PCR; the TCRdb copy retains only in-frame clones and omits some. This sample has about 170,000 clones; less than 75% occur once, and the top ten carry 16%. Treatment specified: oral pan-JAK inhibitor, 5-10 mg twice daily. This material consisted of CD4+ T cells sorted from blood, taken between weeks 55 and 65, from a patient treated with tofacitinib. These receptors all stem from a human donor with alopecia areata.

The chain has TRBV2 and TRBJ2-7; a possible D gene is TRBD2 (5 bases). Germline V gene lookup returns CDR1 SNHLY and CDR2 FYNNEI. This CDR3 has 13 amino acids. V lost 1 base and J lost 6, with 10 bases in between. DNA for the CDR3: TGTGCCAGCAGTGAAGGCAGAGGGCTCGAGCAGTACTTC. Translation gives CASSEGRGLEQYF. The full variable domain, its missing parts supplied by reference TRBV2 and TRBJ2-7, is EPEVTQTPSHQVTQMGQEVILRCVPISNHLYFYWYRQILGQKVEFLVSFYNNEISEKSEIFDDQFSVERPDGSNFTLKIRSTKLEDSAMYFCASSEGRGLEQYFGPGTRLTVT.

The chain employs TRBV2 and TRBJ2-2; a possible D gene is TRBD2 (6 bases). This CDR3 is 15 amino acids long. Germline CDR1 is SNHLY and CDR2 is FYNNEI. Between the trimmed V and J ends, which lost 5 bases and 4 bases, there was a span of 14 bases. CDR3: CASSPWGETTGELFF. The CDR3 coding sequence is TGTGCCAGCAGTCCCTGGGGGGAGACCACCGGGGAGCTGTTTTTT.

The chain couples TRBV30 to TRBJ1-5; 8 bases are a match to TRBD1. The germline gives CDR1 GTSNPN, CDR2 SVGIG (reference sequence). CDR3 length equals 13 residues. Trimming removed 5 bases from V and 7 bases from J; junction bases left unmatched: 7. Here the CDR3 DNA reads TGTGCCTGGGACGGACAGGGCGGACAGCCCCAGCATTTT. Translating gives CAWDGQGGQPQHF.

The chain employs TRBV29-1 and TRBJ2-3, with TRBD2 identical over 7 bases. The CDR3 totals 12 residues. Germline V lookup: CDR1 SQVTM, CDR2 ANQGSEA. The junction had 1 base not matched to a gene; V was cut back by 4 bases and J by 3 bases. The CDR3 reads CSVGEGTDTQYF. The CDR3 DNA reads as TGCAGCGTTGGGGAGGGGACAGATACGCAGTATTTT.

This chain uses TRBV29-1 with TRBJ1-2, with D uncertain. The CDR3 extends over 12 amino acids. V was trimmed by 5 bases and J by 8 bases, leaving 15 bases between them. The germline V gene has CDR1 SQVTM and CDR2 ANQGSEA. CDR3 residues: CSVLGRVSGYTF. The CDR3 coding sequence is TGCAGCGTTTTGGGAAGGGTGTCGGGCTACACCTTC.

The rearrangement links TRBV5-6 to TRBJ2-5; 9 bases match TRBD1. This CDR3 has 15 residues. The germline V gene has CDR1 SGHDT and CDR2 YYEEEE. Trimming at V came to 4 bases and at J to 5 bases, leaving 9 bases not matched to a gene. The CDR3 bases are TGTGCCAGCAGCCCGCGGGACAGGGAGTTCGAGACCCAGTACTTC. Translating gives CASSPRDREFETQYF. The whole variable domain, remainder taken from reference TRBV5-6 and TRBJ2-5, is DAGVTQSPTHLIKTRGQQVTLRCSPKSGHDTVSWYQQALGQGPQFIFQYYEEEERQRGNFPDRFSGHQFPNYSSELNVNALLLGDSALYLCASSPRDREFETQYFGPGTRLLVL.

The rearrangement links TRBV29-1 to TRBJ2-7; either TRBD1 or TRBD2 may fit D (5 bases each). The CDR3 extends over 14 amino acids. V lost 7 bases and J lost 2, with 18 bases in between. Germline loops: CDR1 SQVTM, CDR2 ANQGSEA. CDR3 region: CSATPGAATYEQYF. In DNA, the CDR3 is TGCAGCGCCACGCCCGGGGCGGCGACCTACGAGCAGTACTTC.

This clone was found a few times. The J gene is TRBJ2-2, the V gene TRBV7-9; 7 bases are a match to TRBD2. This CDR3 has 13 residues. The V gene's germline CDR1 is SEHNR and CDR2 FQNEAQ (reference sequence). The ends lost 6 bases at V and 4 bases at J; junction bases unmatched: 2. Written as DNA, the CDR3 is TGTGCCAGCAGAACGGGGGGCACCGGGGAGCTGTTTTTT. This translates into CASRTGGTGELFF.

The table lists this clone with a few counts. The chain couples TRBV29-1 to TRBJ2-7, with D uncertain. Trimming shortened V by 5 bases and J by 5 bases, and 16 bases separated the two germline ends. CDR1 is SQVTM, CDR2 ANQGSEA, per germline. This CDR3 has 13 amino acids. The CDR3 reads CSVLDVLGHEQYF. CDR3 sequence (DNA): TGCAGCGTTTTGGACGTCCTTGGTCACGAGCAGTACTTC.

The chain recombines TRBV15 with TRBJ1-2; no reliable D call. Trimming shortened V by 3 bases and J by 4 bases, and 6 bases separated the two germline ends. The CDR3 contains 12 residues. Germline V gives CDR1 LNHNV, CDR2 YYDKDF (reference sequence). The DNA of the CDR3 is TGTGCCACCAGCAGTCGAATCTATGGCTACACCTTC. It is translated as CATSSRIYGYTF.

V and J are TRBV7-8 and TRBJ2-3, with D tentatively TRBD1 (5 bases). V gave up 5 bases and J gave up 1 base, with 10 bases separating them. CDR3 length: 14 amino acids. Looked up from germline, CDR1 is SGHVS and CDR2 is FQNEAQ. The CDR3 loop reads CASSRIQGTDTQYF. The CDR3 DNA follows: TGTGCCAGCAGCAGGATACAGGGCACAGATACGCAGTATTTT.

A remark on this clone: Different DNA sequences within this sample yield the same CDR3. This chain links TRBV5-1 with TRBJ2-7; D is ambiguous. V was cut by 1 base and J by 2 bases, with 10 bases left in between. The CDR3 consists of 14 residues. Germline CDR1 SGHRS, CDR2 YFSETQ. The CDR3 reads CASSLSPGPYEQYF. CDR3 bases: TGCGCCAGCAGCTTGTCGCCGGGCCCCTACGAGCAGTACTTC.

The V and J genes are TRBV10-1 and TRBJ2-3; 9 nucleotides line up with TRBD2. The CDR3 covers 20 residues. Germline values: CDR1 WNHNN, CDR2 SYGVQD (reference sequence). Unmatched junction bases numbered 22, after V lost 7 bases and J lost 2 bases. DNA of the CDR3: TGCGCCAGCATGGACAATCGCTTGGCGGGGGGGATTAGGGTCACAGATACGCAGTATTTT. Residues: CASMDNRLAGGIRVTDTQYF.

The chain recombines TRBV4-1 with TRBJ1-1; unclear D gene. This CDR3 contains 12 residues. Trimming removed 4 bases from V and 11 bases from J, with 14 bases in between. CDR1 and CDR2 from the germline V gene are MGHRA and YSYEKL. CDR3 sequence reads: CASSRSEGLAFF. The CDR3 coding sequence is TGCGCCAGCAGCCGTTCGGAGGGCCTGGCTTTCTTT.

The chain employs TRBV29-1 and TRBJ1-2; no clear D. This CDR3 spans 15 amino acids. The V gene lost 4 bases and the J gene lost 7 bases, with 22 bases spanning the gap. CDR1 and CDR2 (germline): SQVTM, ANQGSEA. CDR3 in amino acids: CSVAGRPTTGGGYTF. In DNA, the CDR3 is TGCAGCGTTGCAGGTCGACCCACCACTGGCGGTGGCTACACCTTC. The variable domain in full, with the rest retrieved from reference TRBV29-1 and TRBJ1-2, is SAVISQKPSRDICQRGTSLTIQCQVDSQVTMMFWYRQQPGQSLTLIATANQGSEATYESGFVIDKFPISRPNLTFSTLTVSNMSPEDSSIYLCSVAGRPTTGGGYTFGSGTRLTVV.

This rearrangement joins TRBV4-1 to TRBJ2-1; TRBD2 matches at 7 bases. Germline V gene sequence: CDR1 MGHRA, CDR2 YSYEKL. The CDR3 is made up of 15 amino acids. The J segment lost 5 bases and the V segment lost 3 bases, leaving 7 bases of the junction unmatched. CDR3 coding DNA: TGCGCCAGCAGCCAGAGTGGGGGGGTCAACAATGAGCAGTTCTTC. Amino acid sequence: CASSQSGGVNNEQFF.